This record concerns one TCR beta chain sequence. Its antigen target is currently unknown. It has no much larger one-base neighbor in the sample; base qualities were not kept. From cysteine to phenylalanine, the CDR3 is 19 amino acids long. Of all the DNA, just the CDR3 is kept, 57 bases in frame from base 1. Per the germline V gene, SNHLY is the CDR1 and FYNNEI is the CDR2. Between the V and J ends, shortened by 2 bases and 5 bases respectively, the junction contains 25 bases. This sample stems from a study of blood T cells in healthy people across ages (dated by TCRdb to between 2014 and 2017). Study-level background: In model experiments, template switching captured roughly one uniquely barcoded TCR beta cDNA molecule for every two T cells. Donors were grouped into four age groups: young (average approximately 16 years), middle-aged (roughly 38), aged (62) and long-lived (around 82). To avoid experimental bias, donors of different ages were distributed randomly across sequencing lanes. Age-related changes in TCR beta repertoire diversity were measured in the study by deep sequencing normalized with unique cDNA molecular identifiers. For two donors (one aged 18 to 29 and one aged 80 or older), the study analyzed two additional independent replicas of 1 million unique cDNA reads from the same blood draw. The full study reports these points: Observed TCR beta diversity correlated strongly with the percentage of naive T cells measured by flow cytometry. Observed TCR beta diversity per million T cells fell roughly linearly with age, and a significant reduction was already apparent by age about 36. Compared with the aged group, the long-lived group had more naive CD4+ T cells, fewer expanded clones and increased TCR diversity, a pattern suggesting age selection. Donor CMV infection status was unknown, potentially confounding age-related changes in expanded clonotypes. Because profiling used bulk unsorted PBMCs, naive and antigen-experienced compartments could not be compared conclusively. Estimates of total diversity from one million sequenced T cells were regarded as lower bounds and underestimates.

The donors were about 40 Caucasian individuals from Russia, aged about 6 to 100 years, who were systemically healthy. Each donor gave about 11 milliliters of peripheral blood, drawn into EDTA-treated Vacutainer tubes. Ficoll-Paque density-gradient centrifugation was used to isolate PBMCs, with at least 6 million per sample. Total RNA, at least 6 micrograms per sample, was extracted from PBMCs with Trizol reagent. For every donor, flow cytometry on a PBMC aliquot measured the percentage of naive CD45RAhigh/CD27high T cells. The library was generated by 5' RACE. Reads for this sample came from an Illumina HiSeq 2500. A second PCR of roughly 7 to 11 cycles was run with a J-beta primer mix and a sample-barcoded 5' primer. Each TCR beta cDNA molecule received a unique molecular identifier from a template-switch 5' adaptor carrying 12 random nucleotides. Each sample yielded at least 2.5 million CDR3-containing paired-end reads. First-strand cDNA was synthesized from all RNA with the Mint cDNA synthesis kit, primed by a TRBC-specific oligonucleotide. All cDNA was treated with uracil-DNA glycosylase and then went through a first 18-cycle PCR with the universal primers M1SS and BC2_uni_R. On the authors' methods: For normalization, 1 million high-quality reads were randomly selected from each sample, with every read carrying a distinct molecular identifier. Instead of being binned into consensus sequences, reads with shared molecular identifiers were discarded. MiTCR, run with a Q25 quality threshold and the strictest error-elimination algorithm, handled CDR3 identification, clonotype clustering and error correction. A nonparametric unseen species model with Euler transformation was used to estimate lower-bound total TCR beta diversity. TCRdb handled the public reads itself, with Q25 trimming in fastp and clone calling in MiXCR, and kept productive beta chains. All rows with the same CDR3 protein become a single entry with the most common DNA and genes. Clone size and V and J calls follow TCRdb, not the original study. This sample is represented by about a million distinct CDR3 sequences; around 48% of them were singletons. The ten largest clones add up to around 15% of the sample.

The sample taken for sequencing was blood. This sequence originates from a man between 25 and 39 years old in good health. This chain is built from TRBV2 and TRBJ2-1; matching of 5 bases hints at TRBD1 as the D gene. The CDR3 protein is CASSENAQGPGRLDNEQFF. The DNA sequence is as follows: TGTGCCAGCAGTGAAAACGCCCAAGGGCCAGGGCGCTTGGACAATGAGCAGTTCTTC.